These 27 T cell receptor beta chains originate from one sample sequenced in a study of T cells in Graves' hyperthyroidism and ophthalmopathy. The TCR beta CDR3 regions underwent amplification using RNA transcripts as the source. RT-PCR in the first round (using the HTBI primer set) targeted the TCR CDR3. Each CDR3 protein is one row after TCRdb ran MiXCR on the multiplex PCR reads. The table lists some 600,000 distinct CDR3 sequences, more than 11% of them singletons. The sequenced sample was blood. These receptors were obtained from a woman in her 30s with Graves' hyperthyroidism that later progressed to Graves' ophthalmopathy.

The V gene is TRBV6-1, the J gene TRBJ1-5; 7 bases are a match to TRBD1. The trim removed 6 bases at V and 1 base at J, leaving 6 bases unmatched. Germline CDR1 is MNHNS and CDR2 is SASEGT. The length of the CDR3 is 15 residues. CDR3 sequence reads: CASRDTGVSNQPQHF. The CDR3 DNA reads as TGTGCCAGCAGAGACACAGGGGTAAGCAATCAGCCCCAGCATTTT.

The chain links TRBV12-3 or TRBV12-4 to TRBJ1-2, with 8 bases fitting TRBD1. This CDR3 contains 15 residues. The ends lost 7 bases at V and 4 bases at J; junction bases unmatched: 11. CDR3 protein: CASNFGTGRVYGYTF. CDR3 DNA sequence: TGTGCCAGCAACTTCGGGACAGGCCGCGTCTATGGCTACACCTTC.

The rearrangement joins TRBV7-9 to TRBJ1-1; D remains unclear. V was shortened by 2 bases and J by 7 bases, with 8 bases between the two germline ends. This CDR3 region has 12 residues. The germline V gene encodes CDR1 SEHNR and CDR2 FQNEAQ (reference sequence). The CDR3 loop reads CASSLMPDEAFF. The DNA for the CDR3 is TGTGCCAGCAGCTTAATGCCGGATGAAGCTTTCTTT.

This clonotype showed up many times. CDR3 residues: CASSFDRAFYEQYF. The CDR3 nucleotides are TGTGCCAGCAGCTTCGACAGGGCATTCTACGAGCAGTACTTC. This rearrangement joins TRBV11-2 to TRBJ2-7; TRBD1 aligns across 7 bases. This CDR3 contains 14 residues. Looked up from germline, CDR1 is SGHAT and CDR2 is FQNNGV. The ends lost 3 bases at V and 3 bases at J; junction bases unmatched: 5.

This clonotype was seen ten or more times. The V gene is TRBV5-4, the J gene TRBJ2-7; TRBD2 might be the D (6 bases). The germline V gene has CDR1 SGHNT and CDR2 YYREEE (reference sequence). This CDR3 spans 15 amino acids. V was trimmed by 3 bases and J by 4 bases, leaving 17 bases between them. In nucleotides, the CDR3 is TGTGCCAGCAGCTCCTATCCAGGCGGGAAATACGAGCAGTACTTC. Translating gives CASSSYPGGKYEQYF. Full variable domain (rest looked up from reference TRBV5-4 and TRBJ2-7): ETGVTQSPTHLIKTRGQQVTLRCSSQSGHNTVSWYQQALGQGPQFIFQYYREEENGRGNFPPRFSGLQFPNYSSELNVNALELDDSALYLCASSSYPGGKYEQYFGPGTRLTVT.

This clonotype was detected many times. The chain recombines TRBV6-1 with TRBJ2-3, with 7 nucleotides matching TRBD2. J was trimmed by 5 bases and V by 8 bases; bases with no gene match: 7. CDR1 and CDR2 (germline): MNHNS, SASEGT. The CDR3 spans 13 residues. The DNA for the CDR3 is TGTGCCAGCGACGGGAGGTCGGGAGATACGCAGTATTTT. It is translated as CASDGRSGDTQYF.

The chain carries TRBV4-1 and TRBJ1-1; 8 nucleotides align to TRBD1. This CDR3 spans 16 amino acids. CDR1 is MGHRA and CDR2 is YSYEKL in the germline V gene. V dropped 4 bases and J dropped 1; count of bases not matched to a gene: 8. CDR3 sequence (DNA): TGCGCCAGCAGCCTTATTTTCGGGACAGGGAACACTGAAGCTTTCTTT. As protein: CASSLIFGTGNTEAFF.

The chain has TRBV3-1 and TRBJ2-7; D not resolved. There are 14 residues in the CDR3. CDR1 and CDR2 from the germline V gene are LGHDT and YNNKEL (reference sequence). V was shortened by 3 bases and J by 3 bases, with 12 bases between the two germline ends. In DNA form, the CDR3 reads TGTGCCAGCAGCCAGGGGAATACTATCTACGAGCAGTACTTC. It yields the protein CASSQGNTIYEQYF.

The CDR3 here is CSVVGQGVGWTEAFF. In DNA, the CDR3 is TGCAGCGTTGTAGGACAGGGGGTCGGATGGACTGAAGCTTTCTTT. This chain connects TRBV29-1 to TRBJ1-1; 10 nucleotides align to TRBD1. CDR1 and CDR2 from the germline V gene are SQVTM and ANQGSEA. Trimming took 4 bases from V and 5 from J; bases not matched to a gene: 10. There are 15 residues in the CDR3.

This clonotype has at least ten counts. CDR3 sequence: CASSQGLSSYEQYF. The CDR3 DNA follows: TGTGCCAGCAGCCAAGGGTTGAGCTCCTACGAGCAGTACTTC. The rearrangement uses TRBV3-1 and TRBJ2-7; unclear D gene. CDR3 size: 14 residues. Germline V lookup: CDR1 LGHDT, CDR2 YNNKEL (reference sequence). The V end was cut by 1 base, the J end by 0 bases, with 7 bases between.

This clonotype has at least ten counts. The rearrangement joins TRBV27 to TRBJ1-1; 9 nucleotides match TRBD1. The CDR3 covers 16 residues. With V trimmed by 5 bases and J by 1 base, 8 bases remained unmatched. Germline-derived CDR1 and CDR2 are MNHEY and SMNVEV (reference sequence). The CDR3 nucleotides are TGTGCCAGCAGTCGAGGACAGGGGTTTTCGAACACTGAAGCTTTCTTT. Its translation is CASSRGQGFSNTEAFF.

This clonotype came up many times. The gene calls are TRBV3-1 and TRBJ2-1; D is possibly TRBD1 (6 bases). This CDR3 contains 13 residues. The V gene's germline CDR1 is LGHDT and CDR2 YNNKEL (reference sequence). Trimming stripped 4 bases from V and 11 bases from J, with 15 bases between. In DNA form, the CDR3 reads TGTGCCAGCAGCCGAGACAGGTTTCTAAAGCAGTTCTTC. It translates to CASSRDRFLKQFF.

This clonotype was picked up many times. The rearrangement uses TRBV12-5 and TRBJ1-2; maybe TRBD1 (5 bases). There are 16 residues in the CDR3. Germline CDR1 is LGHNT and CDR2 is FRNRAP. The V gene lost 5 bases and the J gene lost 0 bases, with 16 bases spanning the gap. DNA for the CDR3: TGTGCTAGTGGTCAAGTGGACATTAAGCCTAACTATGGCTACACCTTC. It encodes CASGQVDIKPNYGYTF. Drawing the rest from reference TRBV12-5 and TRBJ1-2, the complete variable domain is DARVTQTPRHKVTEMGQEVTMRCQPILGHNTVFWYRQTMMQGLELLAYFRNRAPLDDSGMPKDRFSAEMPDATLATLKIQPSEPRDSAVYFCASGQVDIKPNYGYTFGSGTRLTVV.

The chain recombines TRBV20-1 with TRBJ2-5; D may be TRBD1 (6 bases). V was pared by 6 bases and J by 3 bases, with 20 bases between. Per germline, CDR1 DFQATT and CDR2 SNEGSKA (reference sequence). The CDR3 length is 15 residues. CDR3 sequence reads: CSAQHTGIVEETQYF. CDR3 in DNA: TGCAGTGCACAACATACAGGGATCGTAGAAGAGACCCAGTACTTC.

This clonotype was observed at least ten times. The V gene is TRBV20-1, the J gene TRBJ2-2, with D possibly TRBD2 on 6 matching bases. This CDR3 has 13 amino acids. Germline V gives CDR1 DFQATT, CDR2 SNEGSKA (reference sequence). V was shortened by 3 bases and J by 4 bases, with 9 bases between the two germline ends. The chain's CDR3 is CSAREGSTGELFF. CDR3 nucleotides: TGCAGTGCTAGGGAGGGCAGCACCGGGGAGCTGTTTTTT.

The sample holds a few counts of this clonotype. The rearrangement joins TRBV10-3 to TRBJ2-2; 9 bases map to TRBD2. Germline CDR1 is ENHRY and CDR2 is SYGVKD. The CDR3 totals 15 residues. V was pared by 7 bases and J by 2 bases, with 5 bases of the junction left unmatched. The CDR3 loop is CAITAGGPNTGELFF. Written as DNA, the CDR3 is TGTGCCATCACCGCGGGAGGGCCAAACACCGGGGAGCTGTTTTTT.

This clonotype was counted at least ten times. This chain connects TRBV29-1 to TRBJ2-3; D possibly corresponds to TRBD2 (5 bases). Germline CDR1 and CDR2: SQVTM and ANQGSEA. Trimming removed 7 bases from V and 3 bases from J, with 17 bases in between. The CDR3 is 14 amino acids. CDR3 sequence reads: CSDGGAGSTDTQYF. DNA for the CDR3: TGCAGCGATGGAGGTGCGGGTTCTACAGATACGCAGTATTTT.

The chain recombines TRBV11-2 with TRBJ1-3, with 8 bases identical to TRBD1. The trim removed 4 bases at V and 0 bases at J, leaving 8 bases unmatched. The V gene's germline CDR1 is SGHAT and CDR2 FQNNGV. The CDR3 is 17 amino acids. The CDR3 reads CASSSDRAMLSGNTIYF. As DNA, the CDR3 is TGTGCCAGCAGCTCGGACAGGGCTATGCTCTCTGGAAACACCATATATTTT. The full variable domain, rest sourced from reference TRBV11-2 and TRBJ1-3, is EAGVAQSPRYKIIEKRQSVAFWCNPISGHATLYWYQQILGQGPKLLIQFQNNGVVDDSQLPKDRFSAERLKGVDSTLKIQPAKLEDSAVYLCASSSDRAMLSGNTIYFGEGSWLTVV.

The V and J genes are TRBV30 and TRBJ1-2; the match to TRBD1 covers 8 bases. The V and J ends lost 5 bases and 6 bases, in that order; junction bases with no gene match: 8. The V gene's germline CDR1 is GTSNPN and CDR2 SVGIG (reference sequence). The CDR3 covers 13 residues. The CDR3 loop reads CAWARGREDGYTF. CDR3 sequence (DNA): TGTGCCTGGGCCAGGGGGCGGGAAGATGGCTACACCTTC.

This clonotype was seen repeatedly, ten times or more. The chain recombines TRBV2 with TRBJ1-1; 8 positions match TRBD1. The CDR3 has 14 amino acids. Germline CDR1 reads SNHLY; CDR2 reads FYNNEI. Unmatched junction bases numbered 10, after V lost 6 bases and J lost 7 bases. This CDR3 reads CASSPLTGDREAFF. The CDR3 region has the DNA TGTGCCAGCAGCCCCCTGACAGGGGACCGTGAAGCTTTCTTT.

The genes are TRBV9 and TRBJ1-1; D is ambiguous. The V end lost 0 bases, the J end lost 2 bases, and 8 bases lay between the germline ends. The CDR3 totals 14 residues. Germline V gene sequence: CDR1 SGDLS, CDR2 YYNGEE. CDR3 amino acids: CASSVGLGNTEAFF. CDR3 DNA: TGTGCCAGCAGCGTAGGCCTAGGTAACACTGAAGCTTTCTTT.

This clonotype was picked up many times. This chain uses TRBV7-2 with TRBJ2-3; 11 bases align to TRBD2. The CDR3 covers 16 residues. The V gene's germline CDR1 is SGHTA and CDR2 FQGNSA. V lost 4 bases, J lost 3 bases, and 6 bases stayed unmatched. The CDR3 protein is CASSSGLAGGTDTQYF. The CDR3 DNA reads as TGTGCCAGCAGCTCAGGACTAGCGGGTGGTACAGATACGCAGTATTTT.

The V gene is TRBV4-2, the J gene TRBJ2-7, with D perhaps being TRBD1 or TRBD2 (5 bases each). CDR1 LGHNA and CDR2 YNFKEQ come from the germline V gene. The CDR3 contains 17 residues. The V end lost 0 bases, the J end lost 2 bases, and 17 bases lay between the germline ends. CDR3 amino acids: CASSQERFGTPAYEQYF. The DNA for the CDR3 is TGTGCCAGCAGCCAAGAACGTTTTGGGACGCCCGCCTACGAGCAGTACTTC.

This clonotype was seen at least ten times. The rearrangement uses TRBV3-1 and TRBJ2-1; maybe TRBD2 (6 bases). Trimming stripped 4 bases from V and 4 bases from J, with 11 bases between. The CDR3 sequence is 14 residues long. Germline values: CDR1 LGHDT, CDR2 YNNKEL (reference sequence). DNA of the CDR3: TGTGCCAGCAGCCGGGCAGGAGGGTACAATGAGCAGTTCTTC. Translation: CASSRAGGYNEQFF.

This clonotype showed up just a few times. The rearrangement uses TRBV18 and TRBJ1-5, with TRBD1 matching over 7 bases. Per germline, CDR1 KGHSH and CDR2 LQKENI. This CDR3 contains 13 residues. Trimming at V came to 3 bases and at J to 5 bases, leaving 1 base not matched to a gene. The chain's CDR3 is CASSPGQDQPQHF. The CDR3 region has the DNA TGTGCCAGCTCACCCGGACAGGATCAGCCCCAGCATTTT.

This clonotype appeared many times. V is TRBV7-9 and J is TRBJ1-1, with 7 bases that match TRBD1. Per germline, CDR1 SEHNR and CDR2 FQNEAQ (reference sequence). V gave up 5 bases and J gave up 5 bases; unmatched junction bases: 11. CDR3 length: 15 residues. The CDR3 nucleotides are TGTGCCAGCAGCCAAGAGACAGGGCATCGGACTGAAGCTTTCTTT. Encoded protein: CASSQETGHRTEAFF.

This clonotype was seen at least ten times. This chain joins TRBV28 and TRBJ2-1, with TRBD2 matching over 8 bases. V gave up 1 base and J gave up 0 bases; unmatched junction bases: 14. The CDR3 runs 20 residues. Germline V gene sequence: CDR1 MDHEN, CDR2 SYDVKM. CDR3 protein: CASSLFTSGTLGSSYNEQFF. As DNA, the CDR3 is TGTGCCAGCAGTTTATTCACTAGCGGAACCCTCGGAAGCTCCTACAATGAGCAGTTCTTC.